Below are 16 T cell receptor beta chains sequenced from a single sample in a study of neurological immune-mediated disorders. MiXCR, applied by TCRdb to the 5' RACE reads, yields one record per CDR3 protein. Among 75,000 to 95,000 distinct CDR3 sequences listed, roughly 18% were seen once. Sequencing used PBMCs. These receptor sequences come from a woman aged 40 to 50 in good health.

The chain couples TRBV7-9 to TRBJ2-2; D tentatively reads TRBD1 or TRBD2 (5 bases each). Trimming took off 8 bases at V and 2 bases at J, with 15 bases between the two ends. The CDR3 totals 15 residues. Looked up from germline, CDR1 is SEHNR and CDR2 is FQNEAQ (reference sequence). CDR3 in amino acids: CASQSTGTNTGELFF. In DNA form, the CDR3 reads TGTGCCAGCCAAAGTACGGGGACCAACACCGGGGAGCTGTTTTTT. Full variable domain (remainder filled in from reference TRBV7-9 and TRBJ2-2): DTGVSQNPRHKITKRGQNVTFRCDPISEHNRLYWYRQTLGQGPEFLTYFQNEAQLEKSRLLSDRFSAERPKGSFSTLEIQRTEQGDSAMYLCASQSTGTNTGELFFGEGSRLTVL.

The rearrangement links TRBV5-7 to TRBJ2-7; D is unresolved. TRBV5-7 is an ORF, with its function uncertain. The germline V and J ends were trimmed by 0 bases and 8 bases, with 9 bases remaining between them. This CDR3 region has 12 residues. The CDR3 nucleotides are TGTGCCAGCAGCTTGGGGACGGCGAAGCAGTACGTC. It is translated as CASSLGTAKQYV.

V usage is TRBV2 and J usage is TRBJ2-2, with 15 bases matching TRBD2. CDR3 length equals 17 residues. Looked up from germline, CDR1 is SNHLY and CDR2 is FYNNEI. V trimming: 7 bases; J trimming: 5 bases; junction bases outside the gene matches: 8. The CDR3 region is CASTGLAGGPRTGELFF. The CDR3 DNA follows: TGTGCCAGCACTGGACTAGCGGGGGGGCCGCGGACCGGGGAGCTGTTTTTT.

This clonotype has at least ten counts. The J gene is TRBJ1-2, the V gene TRBV5-1, with D possibly TRBD1 on 6 matching bases. In germline, CDR1 is SGHRS, CDR2 YFSETQ. CDR3 length equals 13 residues. Trimming pared 4 bases from V and 4 bases from J, leaving 11 bases between. The CDR3 nucleotides read TGCGCCAGCAGCCCGAAGGACAGCTATGGCTACACCTTC. This encodes CASSPKDSYGYTF.

The chain recombines TRBV28 with TRBJ2-7, with 7 positions matching TRBD2. Trimming cost V 6 bases and J 6 bases; bases outside gene matches: 8. Germline assignment: CDR1 MDHEN and CDR2 SYDVKM. The CDR3 has 13 amino acids. The CDR3 coding sequence is TGTGCCAGCAGAGATGCGGGGGAATTCGAGCAGTACGTC. It codes for CASRDAGEFEQYV.

This clonotype showed up just a few times. The CDR3 DNA reads as TGTGCCAGCAGCCTAGACAAGAGCTCTGGAAACACCATATATTTT. Translation gives CASSLDKSSGNTIYF. The genes are TRBV7-2 and TRBJ1-3; D uncertain. The V gene's germline CDR1 is SGHTA and CDR2 FQGNSA. This CDR3 has 15 amino acids. The V and J ends lost 5 bases and 0 bases respectively, with 11 bases between them.

Many counts were recorded for this clonotype. V and J are TRBV29-1 and TRBJ2-2, with D perhaps TRBD1 (5 bases). The CDR3 runs to 11 residues. Trimming removed 6 bases at V and 3 bases at J, with 5 bases between. The V gene's germline CDR1 is SQVTM and CDR2 ANQGSEA. The CDR3 protein is CSVRDTGELFF. CDR3 bases: TGCAGCGTCAGGGACACCGGGGAGCTGTTTTTT.

This clonotype came up many times. CDR3 in amino acids: CSARARQGLNSPLHF. The CDR3 DNA reads as TGCAGTGCTAGAGCTCGGCAGGGCCTTAATTCACCCCTCCACTTT. The chain has TRBV20-1 and TRBJ1-6, with D tentatively TRBD1 (5 bases). Germline V CDR1 and CDR2: DFQATT, SNEGSKA (reference sequence). This CDR3 comprises 15 residues. V gave up 1 base and J gave up 6 bases, with 13 bases separating them.

This clonotype was seen repeatedly, ten times or more. This sequence joins TRBV6-5 and TRBJ1-1; possibly TRBD1 for D (6 bases). The germline gives CDR1 MNHEY, CDR2 SVGAGI. The CDR3 loop spans 15 amino acids. Trimming took 3 bases from V and 4 from J, leaving 15 bases between them. The CDR3 DNA follows: TGTGCCAGCAGTTATAGGGGGTATGGGAGCACTGAAGCTTTCTTT. Protein sequence: CASSYRGYGSTEAFF.

Worth noting for this clonotype: This may be a read error: a much more frequent sequence differs by one nucleotide. V is TRBV7-2 and J is TRBJ2-7; no definite D call. The germline gives CDR1 SGHTA, CDR2 FQGNSA. The V gene lost 1 base and the J gene lost 4 bases, with 8 bases spanning the gap. This CDR3 spans 13 amino acids. CDR3 sequence reads: CASSLGHSYEQYF. As DNA, the CDR3 is TGTGCCAGCAGCTTAGGACATTCATACGAGCAGTACTTC.

The gene calls are TRBV7-2 and TRBJ2-5; TRBD2 might be the D (5 bases). V was clipped by 1 base and J by 5 bases, with 11 bases between them. The CDR3 consists of 14 residues. Germline V gene sequence: CDR1 SGHTA, CDR2 FQGNSA. The CDR3: CASSLGVGGETQYF. The DNA for the CDR3 is TGTGCCAGCAGCTTAGGTGTGGGCGGGGAGACCCAGTACTTC.

This chain uses TRBV20-1 with TRBJ2-1; 8 nucleotides agree with TRBD1. Unmatched junction bases numbered 12, after V lost 3 bases and J lost 14 bases. CDR1 DFQATT and CDR2 SNEGSKA come from the germline V gene (reference sequence). The CDR3 is 13 residues long. CDR3 region: CSASRRWDRIKFF. CDR3 nucleotide sequence: TGCAGTGCTAGCCGACGTTGGGACAGGATCAAGTTCTTC.

The chain is built from TRBV12-3 or TRBV12-4 and TRBJ1-1; 7 bases are a match to TRBD1. The CDR3 has 14 amino acids. Trimming cost V 4 bases and J 1 base; bases outside gene matches: 3. The CDR3 loop is CASSSQGTNTEAFF. CDR3 in DNA: TGTGCCAGCAGTTCACAGGGGACGAACACTGAAGCTTTCTTT.

For the CDR3, the DNA is TGCGCCAGCAGCTTGGCCATAGCGGGGGGGGAAGAGACCCAGTACTTC. Encoded protein: CASSLAIAGGEETQYF. V and J are TRBV5-1 and TRBJ2-5, with 11 bases identical to TRBD2. Germline V gene data show CDR1 as SGHRS and CDR2 as YFSETQ. The CDR3 has 16 residues. V shed 0 bases and J 3 bases; nucleotides not matched to a gene: 4.

This clonotype has ten or more counts. The V and J genes are TRBV6-2 or TRBV6-3 and TRBJ1-5, with a possible D match to TRBD1 (6 bases). The germline V and J ends were trimmed by 6 bases and 0 bases, with 9 bases remaining between them. Germline V gene sequence: CDR1 MNHEY, CDR2 SVGEGT. The CDR3 is 14 amino acids. This CDR3 reads CASSHRDSNQPQHF. CDR3 coding DNA: TGTGCCAGCAGCCACAGGGATAGCAATCAGCCCCAGCATTTT.

This clonotype has a count of ten or more. J is TRBJ2-5 and V is TRBV20-1, with 9 nucleotides matching TRBD1. The trim removed 1 base at V and 1 base at J, leaving 4 bases unmatched. CDR3 length: 15 residues. In germline, CDR1 is DFQATT, CDR2 SNEGSKA (reference sequence). The DNA for the CDR3 is TGCAGTGCTAGAGCTGGACAGGGGATCCAAGAGACCCAGTACTTC. Translation gives CSARAGQGIQETQYF.